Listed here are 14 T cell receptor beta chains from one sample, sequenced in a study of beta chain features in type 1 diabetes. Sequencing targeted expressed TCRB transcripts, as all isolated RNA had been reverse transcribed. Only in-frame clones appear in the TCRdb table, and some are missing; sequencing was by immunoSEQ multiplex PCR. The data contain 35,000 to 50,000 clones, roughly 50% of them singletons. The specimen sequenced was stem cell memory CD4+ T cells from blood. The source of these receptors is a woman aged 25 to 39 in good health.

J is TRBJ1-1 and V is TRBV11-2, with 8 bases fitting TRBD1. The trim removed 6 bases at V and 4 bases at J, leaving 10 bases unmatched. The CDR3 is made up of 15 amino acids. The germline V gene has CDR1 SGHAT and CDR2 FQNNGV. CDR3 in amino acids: CASSFTRTGSTEAFF. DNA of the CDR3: TGTGCCAGCAGTTTTACGAGGACAGGGAGCACTGAAGCTTTCTTT.

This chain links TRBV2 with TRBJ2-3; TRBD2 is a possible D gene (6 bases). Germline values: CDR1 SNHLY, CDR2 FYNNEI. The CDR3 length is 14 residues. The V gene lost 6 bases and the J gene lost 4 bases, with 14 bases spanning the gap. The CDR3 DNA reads TGTGCCAGCAGCAAGACTAGTGGCGCAGATACGCAGTATTTT. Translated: CASSKTSGADTQYF.

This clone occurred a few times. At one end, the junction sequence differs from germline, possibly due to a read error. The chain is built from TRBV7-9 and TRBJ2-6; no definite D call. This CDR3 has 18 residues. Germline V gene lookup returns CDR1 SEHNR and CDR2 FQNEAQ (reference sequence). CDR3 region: CASSPSRDTLSAANVLTF. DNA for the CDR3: TGTGCCAGCAGCCCATCCCGTGACACCCTCTCTGCGGCCAACGTCCTGACTTTC.

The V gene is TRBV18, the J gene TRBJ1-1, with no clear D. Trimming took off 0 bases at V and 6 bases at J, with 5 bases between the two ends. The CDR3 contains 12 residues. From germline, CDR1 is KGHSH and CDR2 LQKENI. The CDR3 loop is CASSPPGAEAFF. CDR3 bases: TGTGCCAGCTCACCACCGGGCGCTGAAGCTTTCTTT.

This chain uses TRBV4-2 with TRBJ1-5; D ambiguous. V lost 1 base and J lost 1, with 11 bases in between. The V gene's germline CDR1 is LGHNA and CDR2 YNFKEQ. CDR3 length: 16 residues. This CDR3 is CASSQVGGGSNQPQHF. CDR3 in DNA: TGTGCCAGCAGCCAAGTGGGAGGAGGAAGCAATCAGCCCCAGCATTTT.

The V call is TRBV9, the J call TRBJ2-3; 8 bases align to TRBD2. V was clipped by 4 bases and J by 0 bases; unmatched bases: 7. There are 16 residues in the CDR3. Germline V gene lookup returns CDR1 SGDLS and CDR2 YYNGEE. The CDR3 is CASSPRAGDSTDTQYF. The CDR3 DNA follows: TGTGCCAGCAGCCCCCGAGCGGGAGATAGCACAGATACGCAGTATTTT.

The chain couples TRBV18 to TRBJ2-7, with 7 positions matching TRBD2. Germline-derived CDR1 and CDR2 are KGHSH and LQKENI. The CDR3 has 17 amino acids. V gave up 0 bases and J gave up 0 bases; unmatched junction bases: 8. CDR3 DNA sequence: TGTGCCAGCTCACCACCGGCTAGCGGAAGTGTCTCCTACGAGCAGTACTTC. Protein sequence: CASSPPASGSVSYEQYF.

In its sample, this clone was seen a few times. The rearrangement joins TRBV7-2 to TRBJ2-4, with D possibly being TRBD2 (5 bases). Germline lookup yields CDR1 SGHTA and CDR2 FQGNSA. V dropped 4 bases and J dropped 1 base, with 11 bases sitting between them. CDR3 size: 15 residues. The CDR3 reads CASSSPGVAKNIQYF. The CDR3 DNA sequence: TGTGCCAGCAGCTCACCCGGGGTTGCCAAAAACATTCAGTACTTC.

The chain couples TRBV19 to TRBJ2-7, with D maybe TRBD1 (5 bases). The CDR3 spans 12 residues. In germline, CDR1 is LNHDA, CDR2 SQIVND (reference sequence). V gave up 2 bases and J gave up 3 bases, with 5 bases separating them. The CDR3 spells CASSIQGYEQYF. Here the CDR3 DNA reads TGTGCCAGTAGTATACAGGGCTACGAGCAGTACTTC.

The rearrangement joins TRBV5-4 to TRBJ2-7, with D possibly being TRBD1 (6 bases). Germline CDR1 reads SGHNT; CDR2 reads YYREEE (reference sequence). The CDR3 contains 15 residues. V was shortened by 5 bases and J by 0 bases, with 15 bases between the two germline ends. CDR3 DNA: TGTGCCAGCAGTTTGACCACAGGGAGCTCCTACGAGCAGTACTTC. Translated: CASSLTTGSSYEQYF. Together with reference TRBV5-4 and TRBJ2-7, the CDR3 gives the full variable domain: ETGVTQSPTHLIKTRGQQVTLRCSSQSGHNTVSWYQQALGQGPQFIFQYYREEENGRGNFPPRFSGLQFPNYSSELNVNALELDDSALYLCASSLTTGSSYEQYFGPGTRLTVT.

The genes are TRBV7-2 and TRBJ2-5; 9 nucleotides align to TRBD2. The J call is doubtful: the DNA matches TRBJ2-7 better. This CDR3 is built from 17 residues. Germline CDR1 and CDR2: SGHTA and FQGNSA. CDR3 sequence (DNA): TGTGCCAGCAGCTTAGGGAGCGGGGGGACTAGACCCTACGAGCAGTACTTC. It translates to CASSLGSGGTRPYEQYF.

CDR3 protein: CASSRGLAGAGEQYF. CDR3 sequence (DNA): TGCGCCAGCAGCCGAGGACTAGCGGGAGCTGGCGAGCAGTACTTC. This sequence joins TRBV4-3 and TRBJ2-7, with 13 bases identical to TRBD2. Germline V gene lookup returns CDR1 LGHNA and CDR2 YSLEER. The V and J ends lost 4 bases and 6 bases, in that order; junction bases with no gene match: 6. The length of the CDR3 is 15 residues.

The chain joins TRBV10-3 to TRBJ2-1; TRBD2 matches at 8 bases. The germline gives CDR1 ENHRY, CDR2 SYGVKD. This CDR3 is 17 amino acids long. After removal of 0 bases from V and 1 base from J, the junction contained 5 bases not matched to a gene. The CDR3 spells CAISESGLGKSYNEQFF. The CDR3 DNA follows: TGTGCCATCAGTGAGTCGGGACTAGGGAAATCCTACAATGAGCAGTTCTTC.

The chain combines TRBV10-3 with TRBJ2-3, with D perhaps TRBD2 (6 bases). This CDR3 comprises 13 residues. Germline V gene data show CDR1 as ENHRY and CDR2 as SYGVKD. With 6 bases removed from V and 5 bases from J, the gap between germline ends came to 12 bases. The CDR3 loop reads CAISQPGGDTQYF. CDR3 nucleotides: TGTGCCATCAGCCAACCCGGGGGAGATACGCAGTATTTT.